Following are 26 T cell receptor beta chains from one sample sequenced in a study of CD8 T cells in ankylosing spondylitis. These receptors have no identified antigens. One entry per CDR3 protein, called by TCRdb with MiXCR from the 5' RACE reads. The profile shows 200,000 to 250,000 distinct CDR3 sequences, around 6.6% of them singletons. Study-level findings and limits: Blood of patients with ankylosing spondylitis appeared to be characterized by a TCR beta motif of several highly homologous variants.

The specimen sequenced was blood, either unsorted or a sorted T cell fraction (not recorded which). The receptors were sampled from a male donor with ankylosing spondylitis.

This clonotype was seen repeatedly, ten times or more. The rearrangement links TRBV27 to TRBJ2-3; D gene unclear. With 2 bases removed from V and 5 bases from J, the gap between germline ends came to 11 bases. Germline-derived CDR1 and CDR2 are MNHEY and SMNVEV (reference sequence). The CDR3 sequence is 14 residues long. Here the CDR3 reads CASSLNYKGDTQYF. In DNA, the CDR3 is TGTGCCAGCAGTTTAAACTACAAGGGAGATACGCAGTATTTT.

The J gene is TRBJ2-3, the V gene TRBV9; D is perhaps TRBD1 (5 bases). CDR1 is SGDLS and CDR2 is YYNGEE in the germline V gene. This CDR3 is built from 17 residues. V was trimmed by 3 bases and J by 2 bases, leaving 19 bases between them. The DNA for the CDR3 is TGTGCCAGCAGCGCTGATTATGGACAAGCCCACACAGATACGCAGTATTTT. Translating it yields CASSADYGQAHTDTQYF.

This clonotype was counted many times. The chain carries TRBV29-1 and TRBJ1-1; D is ambiguous. CDR1 is SQVTM and CDR2 is ANQGSEA in the germline V gene. V lost 7 bases and J lost 0, with 15 bases in between. There are 14 residues in the CDR3. The CDR3 is CSGQVRAMNTEAFF. As DNA, the CDR3 is TGCAGCGGGCAGGTTAGAGCGATGAACACTGAAGCTTTCTTT.

The sample holds a few counts of this clonotype. The chain carries TRBV6-1 and TRBJ2-7; TRBD2 might be the D (6 bases). Germline CDR1 MNHNS, CDR2 SASEGT. V lost 2 bases and J lost 2, with 13 bases in between. This CDR3 spans 15 amino acids. CDR3 nucleotides: TGTGCCAGCAGTGAATATCGGGGGAGTGCCTACGAGCAGTACTTC. Amino acid sequence: CASSEYRGSAYEQYF.

This clonotype was counted ten times or more. The chain couples TRBV28 to TRBJ2-7; 10 bases line up with TRBD2. The trim removed 4 bases at V and 2 bases at J, leaving 5 bases unmatched. Germline V gene data show CDR1 as MDHEN and CDR2 as SYDVKM. The CDR3 length is 15 residues. The CDR3 spells CASSSPLAGAYEQYF. Written as DNA, the CDR3 is TGTGCCAGCAGTTCTCCGCTAGCGGGAGCCTACGAGCAGTACTTC.

The table lists this clonotype with many counts. The chain uses TRBV16 and TRBJ1-4; D gene uncertain. This CDR3 is 15 amino acids long. Germline assignment: CDR1 KGHSY and CDR2 FQNENV. V lost 0 bases and J 3 bases, leaving 8 bases between the germline ends. DNA for the CDR3: TGTGCCAGCAGCCAATCGCGGGGATCTAATGAAAAACTGTTTTTT. Protein: CASSQSRGSNEKLFF.

Many counts were recorded for this clonotype. For the CDR3, the DNA is TGTGCCAGCAGCCCGGACAGGGCGAGGGAGCAGTACTTC. Amino acid sequence: CASSPDRAREQYF. This chain joins TRBV7-9 and TRBJ2-7; 8 bases are a match to TRBD1. The CDR3 sequence is 13 residues long. Trimming removed 5 bases from V and 7 bases from J; junction bases left unmatched: 7. Looked up from germline, CDR1 is SEHNR and CDR2 is FQNEAQ (reference sequence).

This clonotype came up many times. This sequence joins TRBV4-1 and TRBJ2-7; 12 nucleotides line up with TRBD2. The CDR3 is made up of 15 amino acids. Germline CDR1 MGHRA, CDR2 YSYEKL. The V and J ends lost 2 bases and 7 bases, in that order; junction bases with no gene match: 6. In nucleotides, the CDR3 is TGCGCCAGCAGCCAACGACTAGCGGGAGTTGGGGAGCAGTACTTC. It codes for CASSQRLAGVGEQYF.

This clonotype was counted ten times or more. The chain carries TRBV4-2 and TRBJ2-3, with D tentatively TRBD2 (7 bases). Germline CDR1 is LGHNA and CDR2 is YNFKEQ. Trimming left V 4 bases short and J 2 bases short, with 25 bases between. This CDR3 has 19 amino acids. In DNA form, the CDR3 reads TGTGCCAGCAGCCTGCCCGACTGGGGGGGCGAATCCCTCACAGATACGCAGTATTTT. This translates into CASSLPDWGGESLTDTQYF.

There are many counts of this clonotype. V and J are TRBV15 and TRBJ1-2; D perhaps matches TRBD1 (6 bases). V lost 0 bases, J lost 8 bases, and 22 bases lay in between. The CDR3 consists of 17 residues. Germline CDR1 is LNHNV and CDR2 is YYDKDF (reference sequence). In nucleotides, the CDR3 is TGTGCCACCAGCAGAGATCGGGGGGTTGGGGGCCCCGAGGGCTACACCTTC. Encoded protein: CATSRDRGVGGPEGYTF.

This clonotype was seen ten or more times. One junction end does not reproduce the germline sequence, and a read error may be involved. The chain has TRBV5-1 and TRBJ2-3, with D uncertain. The CDR3 loop spans 13 amino acids. Germline V gene lookup returns CDR1 SGHRS and CDR2 YFSETQ. The CDR3 sequence is CASSLAATHTQYF. The CDR3, as DNA: TGCGCCAGCAGCTTGGCCGCCACACATACGCAGTATTTT.

This clonotype has a count of ten or more. The chain joins TRBV12-3 or TRBV12-4 to TRBJ2-3; 11 bases align to TRBD2. The CDR3 loop spans 15 amino acids. With V trimmed by 5 bases and J by 2 bases, 3 bases remained unmatched. The CDR3: CASSPTSGVTDTQYF. The CDR3 DNA reads as TGTGCCAGCAGTCCGACTAGCGGGGTCACAGATACGCAGTATTTT.

This clonotype was found many times. The rearrangement links TRBV29-1 to TRBJ1-2; 10 bases fit TRBD1. CDR1 is SQVTM and CDR2 is ANQGSEA in the germline V gene. The CDR3 is 14 amino acids. J gave up 1 base and V 4 bases, and 3 bases lay outside the gene matches. The CDR3 region is CSVVGTGVNYGYTF. The DNA of the CDR3 is TGCAGCGTTGTCGGGACAGGGGTTAACTATGGCTACACCTTC.

V usage is TRBV7-8 and J usage is TRBJ2-5; 8 bases match TRBD2. Germline loops: CDR1 SGHVS, CDR2 FQNEAQ. After removal of 5 bases from V and 4 bases from J, the junction contained 15 bases not matched to a gene. The CDR3 runs to 17 residues. The CDR3 loop reads CASSGRAGGLRGETQYF. CDR3 coding DNA: TGTGCCAGCAGCGGGAGGGCGGGGGGCCTTAGGGGAGAGACCCAGTACTTC.

Only a few counts were recorded for this clonotype. This chain uses TRBV3-1 with TRBJ1-1; a possible D gene is TRBD1 (5 bases). CDR1 is LGHDT and CDR2 is YNNKEL in the germline V gene (reference sequence). Trimming removed 3 bases from V and 5 bases from J, with 13 bases in between. The CDR3 covers 14 residues. This CDR3 is CASSQGWGRTEAFF. In DNA, the CDR3 is TGTGCCAGCAGCCAGGGTTGGGGGAGGACTGAAGCTTTCTTT.

The V call is TRBV27, the J call TRBJ2-1; D is ambiguous. V shed 3 bases and J shed 9 bases, with 12 bases lying between them. Per the germline V gene, CDR1 is MNHEY and CDR2 is SMNVEV (reference sequence). The CDR3 runs 13 residues. CDR3 DNA sequence: TGTGCCAGCAGTTTGATACAATCTGGTGAGCAGTTCTTC. Translated, it gives CASSLIQSGEQFF.

This clonotype was recorded many times. The gene calls are TRBV12-3 or TRBV12-4 and TRBJ2-5; D may be TRBD1 (6 bases). V gave up 5 bases and J gave up 0 bases, with 13 bases separating them. This CDR3 spans 15 amino acids. CDR3 sequence: CASSPWTANQETQYF. The CDR3 coding sequence is TGTGCCAGCAGTCCCTGGACAGCGAACCAAGAGACCCAGTACTTC.

This clonotype has at least ten counts. This sequence joins TRBV29-1 and TRBJ2-5, with D tentatively TRBD1 (5 bases). Germline CDR1 reads SQVTM; CDR2 reads ANQGSEA. The germline V and J ends were trimmed by 5 bases and 5 bases, with 12 bases remaining between them. There are 12 residues in the CDR3. As DNA, the CDR3 is TGCAGCGTTACAGGAGTCGAGGAGACCCAGTACTTC. It encodes CSVTGVEETQYF.

J is TRBJ1-4 and V is TRBV7-2; weak D call: TRBD1 (5 bases). Trimming left V 7 bases short and J 6 bases short, with 12 bases between. The CDR3 extends over 13 amino acids. In germline, CDR1 is SGHTA, CDR2 FQGNSA. The CDR3 sequence: CASTPGPHEKLFF. The CDR3 coding sequence is TGTGCCAGCACCCCGGGACCCCATGAAAAACTGTTTTTT.

This clonotype was picked up a small number of times. V is TRBV28 and J is TRBJ2-7; D gene unclear. In germline, CDR1 is MDHEN, CDR2 SYDVKM. The CDR3 is 14 amino acids. V dropped 6 bases and J dropped 0 bases, with 12 bases sitting between them. Here the CDR3 reads CASSITESSYEQYF. Written as DNA, the CDR3 is TGTGCCAGCAGCATCACAGAGTCCTCCTACGAGCAGTACTTC.

This clonotype was observed a handful of times. The chain employs TRBV12-5 and TRBJ2-1; D not certain. V lost 4 bases and J 0 bases, leaving 13 bases between the germline ends. Germline loops: CDR1 LGHNT, CDR2 FRNRAP. The CDR3 consists of 16 residues. DNA for the CDR3: TGTGCTAGTGGTTCCACCTCCGATAACTCCTACAATGAGCAGTTCTTC. Residues: CASGSTSDNSYNEQFF.

The sample holds many counts of this clonotype. The chain links TRBV28 to TRBJ2-7, with TRBD2 matching 8 bases. The CDR3 runs to 15 residues. CDR1 MDHEN and CDR2 SYDVKM come from the germline V gene. The trim removed 2 bases at V and 2 bases at J, leaving 5 bases unmatched. DNA of the CDR3: TGTGCCAGCAGTTTAATCCGGGAGGGCCCCTACGAGCAGTACTTC. Its protein is CASSLIREGPYEQYF. Complete variable domain (other parts from reference TRBV28 and TRBJ2-7): DVKVTQSSRYLVKRTGEKVFLECVQDMDHENMFWYRQDPGLGLRLIYFSYDVKMKEKGDIPEGYSVSREKKERFSLILESASTNQTSMYLCASSLIREGPYEQYFGPGTRLTVT.

This clonotype has more than one count but fewer than ten. The genes are TRBV25-1 and TRBJ2-3, with TRBD1 matching over 8 bases. Germline loops: CDR1 MGHDK, CDR2 SYGVNS. The CDR3 has 16 residues. V dropped 4 bases and J dropped 4; count of bases not matched to a gene: 10. The CDR3 region has the DNA TGTGCCAGCAGTGGACCGACAGGGGCTGGCCCAGATACGCAGTATTTT. Protein: CASSGPTGAGPDTQYF.

Ten or more counts support this clonotype. The genes are TRBV5-8 and TRBJ2-2; TRBD1 matches 8 bases. The V segment lost 4 bases and the J segment 6 bases; nucleotides outside the gene matches: 5. The germline V gene has CDR1 SGHTS and CDR2 YDEGEE. The length of the CDR3 is 14 residues. The CDR3 DNA follows: TGTGCCAGCAGCAGGGGGACAGGAGCCGGGGAGCTGTTTTTT. Protein: CASSRGTGAGELFF.

This clonotype came up many times. The genes are TRBV7-9 and TRBJ2-7; D might be TRBD2 (6 bases). V was pared by 2 bases and J by 8 bases, with 13 bases between. Germline CDR1 is SEHNR and CDR2 is FQNEAQ (reference sequence). This CDR3 has 13 residues. The CDR3 is CASSLSGSEQQYF. CDR3 DNA: TGTGCCAGCAGCTTATCCGGGAGTGAACAGCAGTACTTC.

This clonotype was found a few times. CDR3 protein: CASSTSGGDQETQYF. CDR3 nucleotide sequence: TGCGCCAGCAGCACTAGCGGGGGTGACCAAGAGACCCAGTACTTC. The chain has TRBV4-3 and TRBJ2-5; 11 bases match TRBD2. V trimming: 5 bases; J trimming: 0 bases; junction bases outside the gene matches: 2. This CDR3 is built from 15 residues. Germline V CDR1 and CDR2: LGHNA, YSLEER.